This is a list of T cell receptor beta chains from one sample in a study of blood T cell repertoires in COVID-19. Libraries were prepared by immunoSEQ multiplex PCR; TCRdb keeps only in-frame clonotypes and omits some of them. The repertoire consists of about 260,000 clones, with 84% occurring once and the leading ten covering around 7.8%. The sample taken for sequencing was peripheral blood. The receptors here all came from a human donor in a cohort sampled during active COVID-19. Each CDR3 is given with its conserved first and last residue. A D gene is named only where the DNA matches it firmly. Only some rows state a clone size, as once, few, many or a class for expanded clones.

len | j_gene | v_gene | abundance | d_gene | CDR3aa | CDR3nt
14 | TRBJ2-1 | TRBV7-2 | NA | NA | CASSLVLPGNEQFF | TGTGCCAGCAGCTTAGTCCTCCCGGGGAATGAGCAGTTCTTC
13 | TRBJ2-7 | TRBV28 | NA | NA | CASSPWRAGEQYF | TGTGCCAGCAGTCCCTGGAGGGCGGGCGAGCAGTACTTC
14 | TRBJ2-7 | TRBV6-5 | few | NA | CASSSSGIHHEQYF | TGTGCCAGCAGTTCGTCGGGAATCCACCACGAGCAGTACTTC
13 | TRBJ1-1 | TRBV9 | NA | NA | CASSRHLNTEAFF | TGTGCCAGCAGCAGACACTTGAACACTGAAGCTTTCTTT
14 | TRBJ2-3 | TRBV6-5 | NA | TRBD2 | CASGSRGGRDTQYF | TGTGCCAGCGGTTCGCGGGGGGGCCGGGATACGCAGTATTTT
16 | TRBJ2-7 | TRBV19 | few | TRBD2 | CASRAITSGSSYEQYF | TGTGCCAGTAGGGCTATAACTAGCGGGAGCTCCTACGAGCAGTACTTC
14 | TRBJ2-3 | TRBV9 | once | TRBD2 | CASSVLADTDTQYF | TGTGCCAGCAGCGTTCTAGCGGACACAGATACGCAGTATTTT
13 | TRBJ2-7 | TRBV7-3 | NA | NA | CASSLASSYEQYF | TGTGCCAGCAGCTTGGCTAGCTCCTACGAGCAGTACTTC
14 | TRBJ1-2 | TRBV7-2 | NA | TRBD1 | CASSSATGRFGYTF | TGTGCCAGCAGCTCGGCGACAGGGAGGTTTGGCTACACCTTC
17 | TRBJ2-1 | TRBV27 | NA | TRBD2 | CASSSEGGLAGNNEQFF | TGTGCCAGCAGCTCCGAGGGCGGCCTAGCGGGAAACAATGAGCAGTTCTTC
17 | TRBJ2-1 | TRBV3-1/TRBV3-2 | NA | TRBD2 | CASSQGGRLAGVNEQFF | TGTGCCAGCAGCCAAGGGGGAAGGCTAGCGGGAGTGAATGAGCAGTTCTTC
15 | TRBJ1-6 | TRBV10-2 | NA | TRBD1 | CASRPGTANNSPLHF | TGCGCCAGCAGACCCGGGACAGCCAATAATTCACCCCTCCACTTT
12 | TRBJ1-2 | TRBV11-2 | NA | NA | CASSSLYEGYTF | TGTGCCAGCAGCTCCTTATATGAGGGCTACACCTTC
17 | TRBJ2-1 | TRBV18 | NA | TRBD2 | CASSPRGLAGLKNEQFF | TGTGCCAGCTCACCACGGGGACTAGCTGGGTTAAAAAATGAGCAGTTCTTC
16 | TRBJ2-3 | TRBV28 | NA | NA | CASSPIGRVPADTQYF | TGTGCCAGCAGCCCTATCGGCAGGGTCCCCGCAGATACGCAGTATTTT
15 | TRBJ2-7 | TRBV6-2/TRBV6-3 | once | TRBD2 | CASSYRTSGAYEQYF | TGTGCCAGCAGTTACAGGACTAGCGGAGCCTACGAGCAGTACTTC
13 | TRBJ1-4 | TRBV18 | NA | NA | CASSPGGSEKLFF | TGTGCCAGCTCACCAGGGGGGAGTGAAAAACTGTTTTTT
16 | TRBJ1-2 | TRBV4-3 | once | TRBD1 | CASSLSGTGGVYGYTF | TGCGCCAGCAGCCTCTCCGGGACAGGGGGCGTCTATGGCTACACCTTC
14 | TRBJ1-1 | TRBV6-5 | NA | TRBD1 | CASSLDPGGTEAFF | TGTGCCAGCAGCTTAGACCCAGGGGGCACTGAAGCTTTCTTT
15 | TRBJ1-1 | TRBV15 | NA | NA | CATSRGGQSNTEAFF | TGTGCCACCAGCAGAGGGGGGCAGAGTAACACTGAAGCTTTCTTT
12 | TRBJ2-1 | TRBV28 | NA | TRBD2 | CASRKTSDEQFF | TGTGCCAGCAGGAAAACTAGCGATGAGCAGTTCTTC